This T cell receptor beta chain is drawn from a study of blood T cell repertoires in COVID-19. Overall study: Sites in the United States, Italy and Spain provided acute and convalescent COVID-19 samples. PBMCs, B-cell-depleted T cells, or T cells provided the cDNA or gDNA that made up the material.

The authors' processing: Amplification with reference gene primers provided the estimates of nucleated cell counts. Measured with immunoSEQ multiplex PCR; TCRdb has only the in-frame clones, and not every one. For V, J and clone size, that table is used; D and trimming come from the DNA. This sample carries about 220,000 clones, around 80% of them seen once, and the ten largest clones take around 2.4%. V gave up 5 bases and J gave up 7 bases, with 17 bases separating them. Germline CDR1 SEHNR, CDR2 FQNEAQ (reference sequence). CDR3 length: 14 residues. The TCR was taken from a man aged 35 to 55 who had recovered from COVID-19. V usage is TRBV7-9 and J usage is TRBJ1-2, with a possible D match to TRBD1 (5 bases). The specimen was peripheral blood. In DNA, the CDR3 is TGTGCCAGCAGCGCCCTGGGGGAGGGCGGTGGCTACACCTTC. Translation gives CASSALGEGGGYTF. The full variable domain, its missing parts supplied by reference TRBV7-9 and TRBJ1-2, is DTGVSQNPRHKITKRGQNVTFRCDPISEHNRLYWYRQTLGQGPEFLTYFQNEAQLEKSRLLSDRFSAERPKGSFSTLEIQRTEQGDSAMYLCASSALGEGGGYTFGSGTRLTVV.